Detailed here is one T cell receptor (beta chain). Its specificity is unknown. This entry comes from a study of cytomegalovirus exposure and HLA in healthy donors. 60 Vbeta and 13 Jbeta primers were used in PCR. This table comes from immunoSEQ multiplex PCR, and its TCRdb copy is limited to in-frame clones, with some not included. Here the sample spans some 190,000 clones, around 82% being singletons. The study's findings and limits: When analyzed later, the rates of TCR association showed variation by HLA locus, with DRB1 the most and HLA-C the fewest. In a later analysis, parvovirus B19, influenza, CMV and Epstein-Barr virus appeared linked to several top co-occurrence clusters.

This CDR3 is 15 amino acids long. Trimming cost V 2 bases and J 6 bases; bases outside gene matches: 6. Germline CDR1 and CDR2: MDHEN and SYDVKM. The clonotype comes from a man between 18 and 35 years old in good health and CMV-seronegative. V and J are TRBV28 and TRBJ2-1; 8 bases fit TRBD1. The sample was PBMCs. CDR3 DNA: TGTGCCAGCAGTTTAGTCCCAGGGGGCGTCAATGAGCAGTTCTTC. Translated: CASSLVPGGVNEQFF.